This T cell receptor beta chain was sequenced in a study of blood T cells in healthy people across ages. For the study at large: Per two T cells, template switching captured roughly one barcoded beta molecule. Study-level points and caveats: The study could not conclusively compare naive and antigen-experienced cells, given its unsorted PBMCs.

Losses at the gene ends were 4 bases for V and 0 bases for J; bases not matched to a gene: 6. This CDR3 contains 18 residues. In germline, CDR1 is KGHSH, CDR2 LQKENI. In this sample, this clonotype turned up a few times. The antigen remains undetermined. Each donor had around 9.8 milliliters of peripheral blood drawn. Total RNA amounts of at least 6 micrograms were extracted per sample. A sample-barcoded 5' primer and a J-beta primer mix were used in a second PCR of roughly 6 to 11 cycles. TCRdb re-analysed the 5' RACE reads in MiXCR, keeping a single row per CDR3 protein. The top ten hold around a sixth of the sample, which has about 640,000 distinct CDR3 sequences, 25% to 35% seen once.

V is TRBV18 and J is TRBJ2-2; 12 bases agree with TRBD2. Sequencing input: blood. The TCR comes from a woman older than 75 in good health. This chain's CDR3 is CASSRERTSGTNTGELFF. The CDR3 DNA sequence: TGTGCCAGCTCACGGGAACGGACTAGCGGGACGAACACCGGGGAGCTGTTTTTT.